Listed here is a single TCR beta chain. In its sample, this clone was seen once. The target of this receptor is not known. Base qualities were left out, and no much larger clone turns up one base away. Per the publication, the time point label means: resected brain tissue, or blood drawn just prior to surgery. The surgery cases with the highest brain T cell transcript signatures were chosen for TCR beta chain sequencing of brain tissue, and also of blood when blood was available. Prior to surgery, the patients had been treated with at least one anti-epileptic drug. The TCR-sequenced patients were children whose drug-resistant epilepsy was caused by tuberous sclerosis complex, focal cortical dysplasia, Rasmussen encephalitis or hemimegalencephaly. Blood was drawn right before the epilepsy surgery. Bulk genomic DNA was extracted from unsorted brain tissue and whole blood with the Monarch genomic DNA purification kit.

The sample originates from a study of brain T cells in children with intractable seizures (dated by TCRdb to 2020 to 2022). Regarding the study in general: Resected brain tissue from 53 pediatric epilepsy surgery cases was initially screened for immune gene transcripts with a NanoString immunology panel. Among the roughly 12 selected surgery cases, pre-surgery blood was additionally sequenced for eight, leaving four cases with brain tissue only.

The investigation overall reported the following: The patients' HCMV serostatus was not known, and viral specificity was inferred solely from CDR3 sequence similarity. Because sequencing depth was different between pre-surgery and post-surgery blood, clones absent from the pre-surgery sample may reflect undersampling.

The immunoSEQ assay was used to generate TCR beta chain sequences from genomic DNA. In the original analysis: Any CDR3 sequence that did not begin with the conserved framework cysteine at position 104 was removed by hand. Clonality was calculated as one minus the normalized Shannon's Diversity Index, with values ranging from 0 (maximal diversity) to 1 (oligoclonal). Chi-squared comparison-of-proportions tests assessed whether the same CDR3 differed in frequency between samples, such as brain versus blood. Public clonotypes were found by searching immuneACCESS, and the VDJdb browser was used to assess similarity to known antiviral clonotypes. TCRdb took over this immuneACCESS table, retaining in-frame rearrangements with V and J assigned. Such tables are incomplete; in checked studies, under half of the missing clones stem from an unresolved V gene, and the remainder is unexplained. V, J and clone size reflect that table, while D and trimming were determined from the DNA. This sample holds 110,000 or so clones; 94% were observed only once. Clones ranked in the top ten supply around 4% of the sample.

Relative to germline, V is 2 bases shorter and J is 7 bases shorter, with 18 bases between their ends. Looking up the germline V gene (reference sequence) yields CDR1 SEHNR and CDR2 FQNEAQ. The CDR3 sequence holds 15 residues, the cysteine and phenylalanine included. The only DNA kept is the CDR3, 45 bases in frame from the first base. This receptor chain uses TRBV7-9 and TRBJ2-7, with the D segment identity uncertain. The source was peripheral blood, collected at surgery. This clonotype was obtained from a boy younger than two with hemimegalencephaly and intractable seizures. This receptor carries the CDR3 CASSLSVWAEIEQYF. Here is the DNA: TGTGCCAGCAGCTTATCCGTGTGGGCAGAAATTGAGCAGTACTTC. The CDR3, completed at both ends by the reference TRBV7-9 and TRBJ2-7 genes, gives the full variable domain DTGVSQNPRHKITKRGQNVTFRCDPISEHNRLYWYRQTLGQGPEFLTYFQNEAQLEKSRLLSDRFSAERPKGSFSTLEIQRTEQGDSAMYLCASSLSVWAEIEQYFGPGTRLTVT.